The sequence of this T cell receptor (beta chain) was determined in a study of Tregs in tolerant kidney transplant recipients. TCRdb's table, derived via immunoSEQ multiplex PCR, lists solely in-frame clones and lacks some. Its clone listing holds 20,000 to 30,000 clones. To note about this clone: Sequencing ends 3 residues short of the CDR3 end; the germline J gene provides the rest.

The nonmyeloablative bone marrow transplants came from related graft donors, with transient mixed chimerism. Germline loops: CDR1 SGHVS, CDR2 FNYEAQ. There are 18 residues in the CDR3. The V segment lost 4 bases and the J segment 1 base; nucleotides outside the gene matches: 14. This specimen was CD4+ T cells from blood (PBMCs), taken 6 months after the transplant. This receptor was taken from a human patient who received a combined kidney and bone marrow transplant. Some T cells may be provided by the graft donor. The V call is TRBV7-6, the J call TRBJ2-3; 7 bases are a match to TRBD2. The CDR3 loop reads CASSSKGWWRERTDTQYF. The covered CDR3 bases are TGTGCCAGCAGCTCCAAAGGGTGGTGGCGGGAGCGCACAGATACG.